This TCR beta chain was obtained from a study of blood T cell repertoires in COVID-19. Libraries were prepared by immunoSEQ multiplex PCR; TCRdb keeps only in-frame clonotypes and omits some of them. The sample lists just over 85,000 clones; roughly 87% were seen once. CDR1 is SGHVS and CDR2 is FQNEAQ in the germline V gene. This CDR3 has 16 amino acids. V lost 5 bases and J lost 5; bases outside the gene matches: 9. The specimen sequenced was peripheral blood. The chain has TRBV7-8 and TRBJ1-5; TRBD1 matches at 10 bases. The TCR comes from a man aged 50 to 60 with acute or convalescent COVID-19. The CDR3 here is CASSPRQGARDQPQHF. CDR3 coding DNA: TGTGCCAGCAGCCCCCGACAGGGGGCGAGGGATCAGCCCCAGCATTTT.